This T cell receptor beta chain was recorded in a study of shared clonotypes between healthy human individuals. This CDR3 contains 15 residues. Germline-derived CDR1 and CDR2 are SEHNR and FQNEAQ (reference sequence). V gave up 5 bases and J gave up 7 bases; unmatched junction bases: 10. The authors loaded about 200 ng DNA, about 30,000 T cell genomes, into sorted-subset replicate PCRs. Only in-frame clones appear in the TCRdb table, and some are missing; sequencing was by immunoSEQ multiplex PCR. The sample carries about 2.3 million clones, less than 95% recorded once. The TCR sequence derives from a man younger than 35 in good health. Some clones in this sample may be carry-over from other donors' samples. Sample: naive CD4+ T cells from PBMCs. Subset noted: CD45RA+ positively selected. The gene calls are TRBV7-9 and TRBJ1-4; 7 bases are a match to TRBD1. The CDR3: CASSEAGTAREKLFF. Here the CDR3 DNA reads TGTGCCAGCAGCGAGGCCGGGACAGCCCGTGAAAAACTGTTTTTT.